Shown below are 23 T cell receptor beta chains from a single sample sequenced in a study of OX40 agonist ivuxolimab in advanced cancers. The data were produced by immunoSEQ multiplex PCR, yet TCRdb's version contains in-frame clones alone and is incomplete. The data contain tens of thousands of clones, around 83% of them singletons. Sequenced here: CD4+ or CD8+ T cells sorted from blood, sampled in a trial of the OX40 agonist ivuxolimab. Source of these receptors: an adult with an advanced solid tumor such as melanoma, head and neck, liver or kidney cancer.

CDR3 in DNA: TGTGCCAGCAACTCACCGACATATTCCTACGAGCAGTACTTC. As protein: CASNSPTYSYEQYF. This chain links TRBV5-5 with TRBJ2-7; D gene uncertain. Trimming stripped 6 bases from V and 1 base from J, with 14 bases between. CDR3 size: 14 residues. The V gene's germline CDR1 is SGHKS and CDR2 YYEKEE (reference sequence).

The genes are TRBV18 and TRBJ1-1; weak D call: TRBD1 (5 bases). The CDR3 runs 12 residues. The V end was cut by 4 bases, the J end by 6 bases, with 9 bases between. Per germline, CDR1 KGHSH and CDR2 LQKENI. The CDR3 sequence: CASSLTASEAFF. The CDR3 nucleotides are TGTGCCAGCTCACTGACAGCCTCTGAAGCTTTCTTT.

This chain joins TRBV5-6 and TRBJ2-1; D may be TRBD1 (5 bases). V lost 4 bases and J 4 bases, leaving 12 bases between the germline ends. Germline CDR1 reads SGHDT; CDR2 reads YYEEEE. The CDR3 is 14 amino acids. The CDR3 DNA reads TGTGCCAGCAGCGTAACAGGAGTGTACAATGAGCAGTTCTTC. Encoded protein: CASSVTGVYNEQFF.

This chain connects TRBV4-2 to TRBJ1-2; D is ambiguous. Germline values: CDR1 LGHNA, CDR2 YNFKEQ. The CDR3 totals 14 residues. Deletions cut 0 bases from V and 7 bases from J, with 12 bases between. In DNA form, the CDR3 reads TGTGCCAGCAGCCAAGAAACACAGACTCTTGGCTACACCTTC. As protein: CASSQETQTLGYTF.

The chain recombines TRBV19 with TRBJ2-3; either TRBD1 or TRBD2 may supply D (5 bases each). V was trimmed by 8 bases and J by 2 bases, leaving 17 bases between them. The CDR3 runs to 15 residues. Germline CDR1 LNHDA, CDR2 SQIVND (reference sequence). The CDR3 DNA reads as TGTGCCAGTCAGATGGGACCTGGATTCACAGATACGCAGTATTTT. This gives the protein CASQMGPGFTDTQYF.

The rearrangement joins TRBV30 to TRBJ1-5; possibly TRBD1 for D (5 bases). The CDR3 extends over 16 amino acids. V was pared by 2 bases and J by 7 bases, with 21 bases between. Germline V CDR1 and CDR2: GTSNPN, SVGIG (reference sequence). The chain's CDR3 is CAWSRNRDVLDQPQHF. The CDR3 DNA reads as TGTGCCTGGAGTAGAAACCGGGACGTCTTAGACCAGCCCCAGCATTTT.

The CDR3, as DNA: TGTGCCAGCAGCTTAGGACTAGCGGGGGGATGGTCCTACAATGAGCAGTTCTTC. Its translation: CASSLGLAGGWSYNEQFF. This chain uses TRBV7-2 with TRBJ2-1, with TRBD2 identical over 13 bases. The CDR3 has 18 residues. Per the germline V gene, CDR1 is SGHTA and CDR2 is FQGNSA. Trimming took 1 base from V and 1 from J; bases not matched to a gene: 4.

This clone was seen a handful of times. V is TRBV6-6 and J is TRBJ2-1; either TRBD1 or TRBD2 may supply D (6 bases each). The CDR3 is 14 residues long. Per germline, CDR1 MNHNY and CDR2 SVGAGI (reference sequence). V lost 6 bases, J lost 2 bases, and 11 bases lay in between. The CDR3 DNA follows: TGTGCCAGCAGCTCGGGGGCGCCCTACAATGAGCAGTTCTTC. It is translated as CASSSGAPYNEQFF.

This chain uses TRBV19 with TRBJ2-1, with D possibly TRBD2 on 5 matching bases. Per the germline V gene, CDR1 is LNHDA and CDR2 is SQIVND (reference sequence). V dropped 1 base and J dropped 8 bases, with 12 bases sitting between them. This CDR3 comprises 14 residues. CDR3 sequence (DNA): TGTGCCAGTAGTATAGTCCCCGGGGTCCATGAGCAGTTCTTC. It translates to CASSIVPGVHEQFF. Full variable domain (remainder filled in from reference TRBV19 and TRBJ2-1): DGGITQSPKYLFRKEGQNVTLSCEQNLNHDAMYWYRQDPGQGLRLIYYSQIVNDFQKGDIAEGYSVSREKKESFPLTVTSAQKNPTAFYLCASSIVPGVHEQFFGPGTRLTVL.

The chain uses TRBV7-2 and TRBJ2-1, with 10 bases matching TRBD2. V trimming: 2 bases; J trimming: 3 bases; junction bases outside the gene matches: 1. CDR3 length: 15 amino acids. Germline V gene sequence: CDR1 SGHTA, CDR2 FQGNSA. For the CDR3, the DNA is TGTGCCAGCAGCTTACAGCGGGGGGGCTACAATGAGCAGTTCTTC. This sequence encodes CASSLQRGGYNEQFF.

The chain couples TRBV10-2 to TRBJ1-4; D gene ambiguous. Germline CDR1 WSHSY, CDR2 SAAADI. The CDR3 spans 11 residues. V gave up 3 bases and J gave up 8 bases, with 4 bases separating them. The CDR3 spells CASSDLEKLFF. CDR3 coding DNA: TGCGCCAGCAGTGACCTAGAAAAACTGTTTTTT.

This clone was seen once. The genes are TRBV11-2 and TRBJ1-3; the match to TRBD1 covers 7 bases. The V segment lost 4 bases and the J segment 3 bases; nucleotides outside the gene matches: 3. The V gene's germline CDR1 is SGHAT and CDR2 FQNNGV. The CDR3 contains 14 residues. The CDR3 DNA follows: TGTGCCAGCAGCTCGACAGGGTTTGGAAACACCATATATTTT. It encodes CASSSTGFGNTIYF. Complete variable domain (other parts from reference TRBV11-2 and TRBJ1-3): EAGVAQSPRYKIIEKRQSVAFWCNPISGHATLYWYQQILGQGPKLLIQFQNNGVVDDSQLPKDRFSAERLKGVDSTLKIQPAKLEDSAVYLCASSSTGFGNTIYFGEGSWLTVV.

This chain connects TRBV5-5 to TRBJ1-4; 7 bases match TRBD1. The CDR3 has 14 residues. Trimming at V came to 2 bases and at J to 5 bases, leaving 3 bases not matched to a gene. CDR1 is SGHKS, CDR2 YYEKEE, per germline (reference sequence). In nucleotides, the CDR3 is TGTGCCAGCAGCTTTGGGACAGTAAATGAAAAACTGTTTTTT. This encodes CASSFGTVNEKLFF.

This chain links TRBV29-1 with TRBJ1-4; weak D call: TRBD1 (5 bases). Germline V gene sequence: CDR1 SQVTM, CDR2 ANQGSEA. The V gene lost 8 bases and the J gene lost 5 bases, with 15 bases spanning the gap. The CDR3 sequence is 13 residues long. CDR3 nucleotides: TGCAGCACCACCGGGACGGGGAATGAAAAACTGTTTTTT. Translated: CSTTGTGNEKLFF.

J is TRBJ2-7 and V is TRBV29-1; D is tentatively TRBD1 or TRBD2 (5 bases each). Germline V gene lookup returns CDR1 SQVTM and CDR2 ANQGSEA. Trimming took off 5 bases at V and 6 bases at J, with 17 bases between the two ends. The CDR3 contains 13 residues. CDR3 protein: CSVSDGVQGEQYF. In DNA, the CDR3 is TGCAGCGTTAGTGACGGGGTCCAGGGCGAGCAGTACTTC.

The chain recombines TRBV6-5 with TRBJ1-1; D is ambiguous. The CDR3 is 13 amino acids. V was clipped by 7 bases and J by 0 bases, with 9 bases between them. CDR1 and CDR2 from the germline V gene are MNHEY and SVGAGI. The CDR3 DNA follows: TGTGCCAGCAACTCGAGGATGAACACTGAAGCTTTCTTT. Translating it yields CASNSRMNTEAFF.

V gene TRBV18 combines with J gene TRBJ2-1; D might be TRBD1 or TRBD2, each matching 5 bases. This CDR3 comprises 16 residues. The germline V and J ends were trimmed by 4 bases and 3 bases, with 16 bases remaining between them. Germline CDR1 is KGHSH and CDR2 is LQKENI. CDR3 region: CASSRSGTDRYNEQFF. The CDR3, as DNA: TGTGCCAGCTCACGGTCCGGGACGGACCGCTACAATGAGCAGTTCTTC. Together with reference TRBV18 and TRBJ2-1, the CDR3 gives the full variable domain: NAGVMQNPRHLVRRRGQEARLRCSPMKGHSHVYWYRQLPEEGLKFMVYLQKENIIDESGMPKERFSAEFPKEGPSILRIQQVVRGDSAAYFCASSRSGTDRYNEQFFGPGTRLTVL.

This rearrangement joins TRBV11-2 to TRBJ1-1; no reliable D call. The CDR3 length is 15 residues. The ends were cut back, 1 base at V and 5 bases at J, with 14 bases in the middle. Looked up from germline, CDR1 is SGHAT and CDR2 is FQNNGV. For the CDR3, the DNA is TGTGCCAGCAGCTTAGGTTCGATGATCCAGACTGAAGCTTTCTTT. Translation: CASSLGSMIQTEAFF.

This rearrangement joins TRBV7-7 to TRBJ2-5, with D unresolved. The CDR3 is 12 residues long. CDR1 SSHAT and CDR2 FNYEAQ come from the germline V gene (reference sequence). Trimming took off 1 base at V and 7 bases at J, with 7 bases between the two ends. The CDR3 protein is CASSLVVGTQYF. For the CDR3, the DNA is TGTGCCAGCAGCTTAGTCGTCGGGACCCAGTACTTC. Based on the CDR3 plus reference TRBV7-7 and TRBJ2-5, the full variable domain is GAGVSQSPRYKVTKRGQDVTLRCDPISSHATLYWYQQALGQGPEFLTYFNYEAQPDKSGLPSDRFSAERPEGSISTLTIQRTEQRDSAMYRCASSLVVGTQYFGPGTRLLVL.

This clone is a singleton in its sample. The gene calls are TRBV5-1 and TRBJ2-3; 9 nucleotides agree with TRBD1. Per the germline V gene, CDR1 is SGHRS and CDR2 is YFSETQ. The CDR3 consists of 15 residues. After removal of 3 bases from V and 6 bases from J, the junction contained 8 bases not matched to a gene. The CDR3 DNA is TGCGCCAGCAGCTCCGGGACAGGGATCCGGGATACGCAGTATTTT. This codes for CASSSGTGIRDTQYF.

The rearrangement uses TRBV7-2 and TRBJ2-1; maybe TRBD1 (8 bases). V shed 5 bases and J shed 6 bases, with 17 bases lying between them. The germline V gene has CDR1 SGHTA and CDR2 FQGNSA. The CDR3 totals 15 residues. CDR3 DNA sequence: TGTGCCAGCAGCCGAGACAGGGGAGGGTCCAATGAGCAGTTCTTC. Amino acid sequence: CASSRDRGGSNEQFF.

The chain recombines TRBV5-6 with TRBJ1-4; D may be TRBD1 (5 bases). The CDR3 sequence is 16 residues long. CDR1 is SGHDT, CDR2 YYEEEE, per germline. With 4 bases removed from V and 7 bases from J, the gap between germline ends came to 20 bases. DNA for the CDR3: TGTGCCAGCAGCCTCTTAGGCGACGCCGGGGGTGAAAAACTGTTTTTT. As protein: CASSLLGDAGGEKLFF. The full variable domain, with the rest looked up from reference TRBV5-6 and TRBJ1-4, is DAGVTQSPTHLIKTRGQQVTLRCSPKSGHDTVSWYQQALGQGPQFIFQYYEEEERQRGNFPDRFSGHQFPNYSSELNVNALLLGDSALYLCASSLLGDAGGEKLFFGSGTQLSVL.

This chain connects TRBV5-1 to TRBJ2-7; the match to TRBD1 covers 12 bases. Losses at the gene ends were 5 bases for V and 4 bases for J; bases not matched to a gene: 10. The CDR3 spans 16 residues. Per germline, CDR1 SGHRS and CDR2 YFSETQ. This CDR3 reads CASRPAGQGAAYEQYF. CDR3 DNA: TGCGCCAGCAGACCCGCGGGACAGGGGGCGGCGTACGAGCAGTACTTC.